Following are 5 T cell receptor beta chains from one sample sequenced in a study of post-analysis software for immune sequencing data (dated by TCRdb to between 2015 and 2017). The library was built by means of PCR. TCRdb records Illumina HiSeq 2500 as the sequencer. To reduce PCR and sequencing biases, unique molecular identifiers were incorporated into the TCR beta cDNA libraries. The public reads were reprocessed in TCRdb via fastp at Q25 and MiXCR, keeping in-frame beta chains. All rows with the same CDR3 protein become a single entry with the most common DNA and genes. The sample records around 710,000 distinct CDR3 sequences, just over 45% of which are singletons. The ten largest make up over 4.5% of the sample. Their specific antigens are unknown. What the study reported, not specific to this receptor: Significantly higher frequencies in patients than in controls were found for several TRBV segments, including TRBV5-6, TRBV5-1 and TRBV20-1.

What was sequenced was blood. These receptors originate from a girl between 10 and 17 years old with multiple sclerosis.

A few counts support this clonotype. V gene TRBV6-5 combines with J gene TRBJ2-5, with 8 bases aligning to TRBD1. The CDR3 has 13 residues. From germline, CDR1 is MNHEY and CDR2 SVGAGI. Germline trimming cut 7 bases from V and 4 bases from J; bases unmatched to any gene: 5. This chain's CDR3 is CASTRTGSETQYF. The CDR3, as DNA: TGTGCCAGCACTCGGACAGGGTCAGAGACCCAGTACTTC.

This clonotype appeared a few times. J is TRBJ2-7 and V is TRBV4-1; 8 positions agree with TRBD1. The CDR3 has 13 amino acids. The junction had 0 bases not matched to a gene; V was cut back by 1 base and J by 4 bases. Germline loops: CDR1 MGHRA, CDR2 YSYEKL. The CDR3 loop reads CASSQGTGYEQYF. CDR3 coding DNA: TGCGCCAGCAGCCAAGGGACAGGGTACGAGCAGTACTTC.

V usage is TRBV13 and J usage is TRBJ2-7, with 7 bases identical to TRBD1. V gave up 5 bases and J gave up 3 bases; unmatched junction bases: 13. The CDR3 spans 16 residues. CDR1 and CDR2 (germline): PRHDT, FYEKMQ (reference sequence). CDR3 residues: CASSPVVGTVSYEQYF. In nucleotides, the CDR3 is TGTGCCAGCAGCCCGGTGGTCGGGACAGTAAGCTACGAGCAGTACTTC.

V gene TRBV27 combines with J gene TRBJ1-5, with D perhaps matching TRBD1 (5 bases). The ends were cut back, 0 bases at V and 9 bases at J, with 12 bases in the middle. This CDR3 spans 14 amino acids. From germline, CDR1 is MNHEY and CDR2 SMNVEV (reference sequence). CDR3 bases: TGTGCCAGCAGTTTATCTGACGGGGGTGGGCCCCAGCATTTT. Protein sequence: CASSLSDGGGPQHF.

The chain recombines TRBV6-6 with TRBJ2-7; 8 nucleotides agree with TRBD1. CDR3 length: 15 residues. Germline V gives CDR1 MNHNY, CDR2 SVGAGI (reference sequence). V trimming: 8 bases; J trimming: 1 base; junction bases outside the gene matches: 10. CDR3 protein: CASGKDRAASYEQYF. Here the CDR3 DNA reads TGTGCCAGCGGAAAGGACAGGGCGGCTTCCTACGAGCAGTACTTC.